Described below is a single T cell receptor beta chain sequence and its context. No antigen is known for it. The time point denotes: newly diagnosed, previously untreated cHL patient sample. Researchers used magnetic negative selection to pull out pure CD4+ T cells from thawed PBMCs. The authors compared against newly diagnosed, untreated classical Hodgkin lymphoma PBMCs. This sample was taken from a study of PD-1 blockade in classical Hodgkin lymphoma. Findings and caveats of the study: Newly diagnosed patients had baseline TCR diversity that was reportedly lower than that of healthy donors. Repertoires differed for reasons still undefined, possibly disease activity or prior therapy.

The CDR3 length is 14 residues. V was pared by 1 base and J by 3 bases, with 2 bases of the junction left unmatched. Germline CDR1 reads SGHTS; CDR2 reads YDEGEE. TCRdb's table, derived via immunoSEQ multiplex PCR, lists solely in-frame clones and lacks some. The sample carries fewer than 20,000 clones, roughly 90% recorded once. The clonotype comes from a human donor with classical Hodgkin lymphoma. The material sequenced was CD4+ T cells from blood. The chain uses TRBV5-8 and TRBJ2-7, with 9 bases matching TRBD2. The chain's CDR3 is CASSLLSGSYEQYF. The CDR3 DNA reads TGTGCCAGCAGCTTGCTTAGCGGGAGCTACGAGCAGTACTTC.